The 29 T cell receptor beta chains below were found in one sample sequenced in a study of blood T cell repertoires in COVID-19. Repertoires were generated with immunoSEQ multiplex PCR, while TCRdb's copy carries only in-frame clones and drops some. The repertoire holds 99,000 or so clones, with about 85% as singletons. The sample comprised peripheral blood. These receptors were obtained from a man in his fifties or sixties with acute or convalescent COVID-19.

The J gene is TRBJ2-1, the V gene TRBV7-9; 11 bases map to TRBD2. This CDR3 is 18 amino acids long. The trim removed 4 bases at V and 5 bases at J, leaving 13 bases unmatched. Germline V gene sequence: CDR1 SEHNR, CDR2 FQNEAQ (reference sequence). Here the CDR3 reads CASSSLWAASGRNNEQFF. For the CDR3, the DNA is TGTGCCAGCAGCTCTTTATGGGCCGCTAGCGGGAGGAACAATGAGCAGTTCTTC.

The CDR3 DNA sequence: TGTGCCAGCAGTCTCCCGACAGTTATTGATTCACCCCTCCACTTT. It encodes CASSLPTVIDSPLHF. The rearrangement joins TRBV6-5 to TRBJ1-6; a possible D gene is TRBD1 (5 bases). The germline V and J ends were trimmed by 5 bases and 8 bases, with 16 bases remaining between them. The CDR3 length is 15 residues. CDR1 and CDR2 (germline): MNHEY, SVGAGI.

The rearrangement uses TRBV11-3 and TRBJ2-2; unclear D gene. The CDR3 extends over 18 amino acids. In germline, CDR1 is SGHNT, CDR2 YENEEA. V was clipped by 5 bases and J by 3 bases, with 22 bases between them. CDR3 protein: CASSPRPYAKSYTGELFF. In DNA form, the CDR3 reads TGTGCCAGCAGCCCACGTCCGTATGCGAAATCTTACACCGGGGAGCTGTTTTTT.

The rearrangement uses TRBV5-1 and TRBJ1-2; D call uncertain. This CDR3 has 15 amino acids. V gave up 0 bases and J gave up 0 bases, with 9 bases separating them. Germline CDR1 reads SGHRS; CDR2 reads YFSETQ. CDR3 nucleotide sequence: TGCGCCAGCAGCTTGGGAGGCCCAGCTAACTATGGCTACACCTTC. Protein product: CASSLGGPANYGYTF.

The chain combines TRBV2 with TRBJ1-6; D gene uncertain. Trimming removed 3 bases at V and 10 bases at J, with 4 bases between. Germline CDR1 and CDR2: SNHLY and FYNNEI. This CDR3 spans 11 amino acids. The CDR3 sequence: CASSERSPLHF. The CDR3 DNA reads as TGTGCCAGCAGTGAGAGGTCACCCCTCCACTTT. The whole variable domain, remainder taken from reference TRBV2 and TRBJ1-6, is EPEVTQTPSHQVTQMGQEVILRCVPISNHLYFYWYRQILGQKVEFLVSFYNNEISEKSEIFDDQFSVERPDGSNFTLKIRSTKLEDSAMYFCASSERSPLHFGNGTRLTVT.

This clone was detected a few times. The V call is TRBV29-1, the J call TRBJ2-2; TRBD1 is a possible D gene (5 bases). V lost 8 bases and J 1 base, leaving 8 bases between the germline ends. The germline V gene has CDR1 SQVTM and CDR2 ANQGSEA. The CDR3 consists of 12 residues. Here the CDR3 DNA reads TGCAGCATAGACAGGAACACCGGGGAGCTGTTTTTT. Protein: CSIDRNTGELFF.

J is TRBJ2-3 and V is TRBV25-1; perhaps TRBD2 as D (5 bases). Trimming took off 0 bases at V and 1 base at J, with 17 bases between the two ends. In germline, CDR1 is MGHDK, CDR2 SYGVNS. The CDR3 is 18 amino acids. The CDR3 spells CASSEYKAALWGTDTQYF. The CDR3 region has the DNA TGTGCCAGCAGTGAATATAAAGCGGCATTGTGGGGCACAGATACGCAGTATTTT.

The chain is built from TRBV18 and TRBJ1-1, with a tentative D call TRBD1 (5 bases). CDR3 length equals 14 residues. V lost 6 bases and J 4 bases, leaving 15 bases between the germline ends. Per the germline V gene, CDR1 is KGHSH and CDR2 is LQKENI. CDR3 sequence reads: CASSTEVWGTEAFF. The DNA for the CDR3 is TGTGCCAGCTCGACAGAGGTTTGGGGCACTGAAGCTTTCTTT.

The chain couples TRBV6-5 to TRBJ2-5; 10 bases line up with TRBD2. The CDR3 consists of 15 residues. Germline V gives CDR1 MNHEY, CDR2 SVGAGI. The V gene end was trimmed by 4 bases and the J gene end by 5 bases; junction bases not matched to a gene: 7. The CDR3 DNA follows: TGTGCCAGCAGTTTGAAGCGGGAGGGCCGTGAGACCCAGTACTTC. Translation gives CASSLKREGRETQYF.

The rearrangement uses TRBV29-1 and TRBJ2-5; D is perhaps TRBD1 (5 bases). This CDR3 has 13 residues. Deletions cut 4 bases from V and 5 bases from J, with 14 bases between. The V gene's germline CDR1 is SQVTM and CDR2 ANQGSEA. The CDR3 spells CSVGLRVEETQYF. For the CDR3, the DNA is TGCAGCGTTGGTCTCAGGGTAGAGGAGACCCAGTACTTC.

This chain connects TRBV7-3 to TRBJ2-2, with a possible D match to TRBD1 (5 bases). Germline V gene data show CDR1 as SGHTA and CDR2 as FQGTGA. Trimming removed 5 bases from V and 5 bases from J, with 12 bases in between. The CDR3 sequence is 14 residues long. The CDR3: CASSPGSGTGELFF. CDR3 sequence (DNA): TGTGCCAGCAGCCCAGGGTCCGGGACCGGGGAGCTGTTTTTT.

Note on this clone: At one of its ends the junction is not consistent with the germline gene, which may arise from a read error. Other nucleotide sequences in the sample specify the same CDR3. This rearrangement joins TRBV27 to TRBJ2-7; 12 bases line up with TRBD2. Germline V gives CDR1 MNHEY, CDR2 SMNVEV (reference sequence). The CDR3 is 15 residues long. The chain's CDR3 is CASSLETSGSYEQYF. The CDR3, as DNA: TGTGCCAGCAGTTTAGAGACTAGCGGGAGCTACGAACAGTACTTC.

This clone was picked up one time. This chain uses TRBV12-5 with TRBJ2-3, with 16 positions matching TRBD2. Trimming removed 6 bases from V and 4 bases from J; junction bases left unmatched: 7. The CDR3 sequence is 17 residues long. The germline V gene encodes CDR1 LGHNT and CDR2 FRNRAP. In nucleotides, the CDR3 is TGTGCTAGTGGCCCGGGACTAGCGGGAGGGGGGGCAGATACGCAGTATTTT. Protein: CASGPGLAGGGADTQYF. The full variable domain, in which reference TRBV12-5 and TRBJ2-3 provide the parts outside the CDR3, is DARVTQTPRHKVTEMGQEVTMRCQPILGHNTVFWYRQTMMQGLELLAYFRNRAPLDDSGMPKDRFSAEMPDATLATLKIQPSEPRDSAVYFCASGPGLAGGGADTQYFGPGTRLTVL.

V usage is TRBV3-1 (or the pseudogene TRBV3-2) and J usage is TRBJ2-3, with 11 bases identical to TRBD2. The CDR3 has 16 residues. Looked up from germline, CDR1 is LGHDT and CDR2 is YNNKEL (reference sequence). After removal of 5 bases from V and 0 bases from J, the junction contained 4 bases not matched to a gene. The CDR3 sequence: CASSGRTSGSTDTQYF. The CDR3 region has the DNA TGTGCCAGCAGCGGCCGGACTAGCGGGAGCACAGATACGCAGTATTTT.

The chain carries TRBV6-6 and TRBJ1-6; maybe TRBD1 (6 bases). Germline loops: CDR1 MNHNY, CDR2 SVGAGI (reference sequence). V lost 7 bases and J 9 bases, leaving 13 bases between the germline ends. The CDR3 is 13 residues long. The CDR3 nucleotides read TGTGCCAGCATTACAGGGTTGCGTTCACCCCTCCACTTT. Translation: CASITGLRSPLHF.

The chain carries TRBV12-3 or TRBV12-4 and TRBJ1-2, with 10 bases lining up with TRBD1. The length of the CDR3 is 13 residues. V gave up 7 bases and J gave up 10 bases; unmatched junction bases: 9. The CDR3 reads CASIPGTGDFYTF. CDR3 nucleotides: TGTGCCAGCATCCCCGGGACAGGGGACTTCTACACCTTC.

The CDR3 DNA is TGTGCCAGCAGTCGCTTGGGGCGGGAGTCAGATACGCAGTATTTT. Its protein is CASSRLGRESDTQYF. The rearrangement uses TRBV27 and TRBJ2-3; 7 bases fit TRBD2. Trimming took 5 bases from V and 4 from J; bases not matched to a gene: 9. The CDR3 runs 15 residues. Per the germline V gene, CDR1 is MNHEY and CDR2 is SMNVEV (reference sequence).

In regard to this clone: The same CDR3 can be traced to other DNA sequences in this sample. The chain carries TRBV6-5 and TRBJ1-5; D unresolved. Germline assignment: CDR1 MNHEY and CDR2 SVGAGI. This CDR3 comprises 15 residues. Trimming removed 6 bases from V and 3 bases from J, with 15 bases in between. The CDR3 DNA reads TGTGCCAGCAGCTATCCAAGCGGGGTCAATCAGCCCCAGCATTTT. It yields the protein CASSYPSGVNQPQHF.

The chain uses TRBV11-3 and TRBJ1-3, with a possible D match to TRBD1 (5 bases). The CDR3 is 14 residues long. With 1 base removed from V and 4 bases from J, the gap between germline ends came to 8 bases. Germline-derived CDR1 and CDR2 are SGHNT and YENEEA. The CDR3 DNA is TGTGCCAGCAGCTTAGGCGGGGCAGGAAACACCATATATTTT. It yields the protein CASSLGGAGNTIYF. Complete variable domain (other parts from reference TRBV11-3 and TRBJ1-3): EAGVVQSPRYKIIEKKQPVAFWCNPISGHNTLYWYLQNLGQGPELLIRYENEEAVDDSQLPKDRFSAERLKGVDSTLKIQPAELGDSAVYLCASSLGGAGNTIYFGEGSWLTVV.

This rearrangement joins TRBV28 to TRBJ1-2; unclear D gene. CDR3 length: 12 amino acids. V lost 5 bases to trimming and J lost 4 bases, with 8 bases between them. CDR1 and CDR2 from the germline V gene are MDHEN and SYDVKM. The CDR3 reads CASSPPVYGYTF. The DNA of the CDR3 is TGTGCCAGCAGTCCCCCCGTCTATGGCTACACCTTC.

This clone was seen a single time. The chain uses TRBV5-5 and TRBJ2-5; D ambiguous. CDR3 length equals 14 residues. Trimming left V 0 bases short and J 5 bases short, with 11 bases between. Germline-derived CDR1 and CDR2 are SGHKS and YYEKEE (reference sequence). The CDR3 DNA reads TGTGCCAGCAGCTTGGATGGGCTCACGGAGACCCAGTACTTC. It yields the protein CASSLDGLTETQYF.

V and J are TRBV18 and TRBJ1-1; D may be TRBD1 (6 bases). CDR1 is KGHSH, CDR2 LQKENI, per germline. Trimming pared 2 bases from V and 0 bases from J, leaving 10 bases between. The CDR3 totals 15 residues. This CDR3 reads CASSPGGLLNTEAFF. The CDR3 DNA reads TGTGCCAGCTCACCAGGGGGCCTATTGAACACTGAAGCTTTCTTT.

V gene TRBV19 combines with J gene TRBJ2-2; the match to TRBD1 covers 7 bases. Trimming removed 1 base from V and 3 bases from J; junction bases left unmatched: 2. CDR1 and CDR2 (germline): LNHDA, SQIVND (reference sequence). This CDR3 is built from 15 residues. The CDR3 sequence: CASSIGTGYTGELFF. DNA for the CDR3: TGTGCCAGTAGTATAGGGACAGGCTACACCGGGGAGCTGTTTTTT.

The J gene is TRBJ2-3, the V gene TRBV4-1, with 8 bases lining up with TRBD2. With 4 bases clipped from V and 2 bases from J, the junction kept 5 bases outside the gene matches. Germline V gene lookup returns CDR1 MGHRA and CDR2 YSYEKL. The CDR3 is 15 residues long. CDR3 bases: TGCGCCAGCAGCCCGGGGGGGGACCTCACAGATACGCAGTATTTT. Its protein is CASSPGGDLTDTQYF.

For the CDR3, the DNA is TGCGCCAGCAGCTTGGAGGGGGTCACAGATACGCAGTATTTT. Amino acids: CASSLEGVTDTQYF. This chain joins TRBV5-1 and TRBJ2-3; a weak D match, TRBD1 (6 bases). V lost 0 bases, J lost 2 bases, and 7 bases lay in between. CDR3 length: 14 amino acids. Germline values: CDR1 SGHRS, CDR2 YFSETQ. Full variable domain (outside the CDR3, taken from reference TRBV5-1 and TRBJ2-3): KAGVTQTPRYLIKTRGQQVTLSCSPISGHRSVSWYQQTPGQGLQFLFEYFSETQRNKGNFPGRFSGRQFSNSRSEMNVSTLELGDSALYLCASSLEGVTDTQYFGPGTRLTVL.

The chain recombines TRBV6-6 with TRBJ1-2; D perhaps matches TRBD1 (5 bases). The CDR3 length is 15 residues. Trimming took 6 bases from V and 0 from J, leaving 14 bases between them. Germline V gives CDR1 MNHNY, CDR2 SVGAGI (reference sequence). CDR3 coding DNA: TGTGCCAGCAGGGGGGGACCGAACCCTAACTATGGCTACACCTTC. Its protein is CASRGGPNPNYGYTF.

The chain combines TRBV6-5 with TRBJ2-3; tentatively, D is TRBD2 (6 bases). The CDR3 covers 14 residues. The germline V gene encodes CDR1 MNHEY and CDR2 SVGAGI. Trimming pared 0 bases from V and 4 bases from J, leaving 8 bases between. This chain's CDR3 is CASSYSTGADTQYF. The CDR3 DNA sequence: TGTGCCAGCAGTTACTCGACGGGGGCAGATACGCAGTATTTT.

The chain employs TRBV5-8 and TRBJ2-7, with D possibly TRBD1 on 6 matching bases. CDR3 length equals 15 residues. Trimming took 1 base from V and 7 from J, leaving 18 bases between them. Germline assignment: CDR1 SGHTS and CDR2 YDEGEE. The CDR3 sequence is CASSLMAGEPLEQYF. The CDR3 coding sequence is TGTGCCAGCAGCTTGATGGCAGGGGAACCCCTGGAGCAGTACTTC.

The table lists this clone with a few counts. The CDR3 loop reads CASSFTGFVNTIYF. As DNA, the CDR3 is TGCGCCAGCAGCTTTACAGGGTTTGTGAACACCATATATTTT. V and J are TRBV4-1 and TRBJ1-3; TRBD1 might be the D (6 bases). Germline V gene sequence: CDR1 MGHRA, CDR2 YSYEKL. CDR3 length: 14 residues. Trimming left V 5 bases short and J 7 bases short, with 15 bases between.